The 18 T cell receptor beta chains below all came from one sample that was sequenced in a study of T cells in Graves' hyperthyroidism and ophthalmopathy (dated by TCRdb to about 2019). The protocol used for the library was multiplex PCR. The sample was run on an Illumina HiSeq 2000. The TCR beta CDR3 regions were amplified from RNA transcripts. The TCR CDR3 was subjected to a first round of RT-PCR using the HTBI primer set and the Qiagen OneStep RT-PCR kit. The public sequencing data were trimmed at Q25 with fastp and processed into clonotypes with MiXCR by TCRdb, which kept only in-frame beta chains. For every CDR3 protein sequence, its rows merge into one entry that carries the most common genes and DNA. The sample table holds some 350,000 distinct CDR3 sequences, of which 15% to 19% were seen once. The ten largest account for around a quarter of the sample. Specimen: blood. The source of these receptors is a woman younger than 35 with Graves' hyperthyroidism that later progressed to Graves' ophthalmopathy.

This clonotype was seen repeatedly, ten times or more. This sequence joins TRBV11-2 and TRBJ1-6; D might be TRBD1 (5 bases). Germline V lookup: CDR1 SGHAT, CDR2 FQNNGV. The CDR3 consists of 13 residues. V lost 2 bases to trimming and J lost 9 bases, with 8 bases between them. The CDR3 nucleotides are TGTGCCAGCAGCTTATATGGGGGTTCACCCCTCCACTTT. Residues: CASSLYGGSPLHF.

A word on this clonotype: A much larger clone lies one base from this, so it may be a read error. The chain joins TRBV2 to TRBJ2-1; weak D call: TRBD2 (6 bases). The CDR3 runs to 16 residues. Germline V gene sequence: CDR1 SNHLY, CDR2 FYNNEI. V was trimmed by 5 bases and J by 3 bases, leaving 17 bases between them. The CDR3 region is CASSYWGLTSYNEQFF. Written as DNA, the CDR3 is TGTGCCAGCAGTTACTGGGGATTGACTAGCTACAATGAGCAGTTCTTC.

The chain combines TRBV6-1 with TRBJ2-1; D is uncertain. Germline CDR1 MNHNS, CDR2 SASEGT. CDR3 length: 12 residues. V dropped 6 bases and J dropped 7 bases, with 10 bases sitting between them. The chain's CDR3 is CASSPSNNEQFF. DNA of the CDR3: TGTGCCAGCAGCCCGTCGAATAATGAGCAGTTCTTC.

This clonotype was recorded many times. V gene TRBV20-1 combines with J gene TRBJ2-2, with D perhaps matching TRBD1 (5 bases). CDR3 length: 17 amino acids. Germline CDR1 reads DFQATT; CDR2 reads SNEGSKA (reference sequence). Trimming pared 3 bases from V and 3 bases from J, leaving 20 bases between. CDR3 in DNA: TGCAGTGCTAGGCCGCTGCAGGGCAGGGTTGACACCGGGGAGCTGTTTTTT. Translation: CSARPLQGRVDTGELFF.

A few counts support this clonotype. A much bigger clone sits one base away, suggesting this may be a read error. The chain uses TRBV7-8 and TRBJ2-3; 7 nucleotides line up with TRBD1. Germline V CDR1 and CDR2: SGHVS, FQNEAQ. This CDR3 has 19 amino acids. The CDR3 here is CASGLSYPDRRIPTDTQYF. The CDR3 DNA sequence: TGTGCCAGCGGCTTATCCTACCCGGACAGGAGGATCCCTACAGATACGCAGTATTTT. The full variable domain, in which reference TRBV7-8 and TRBJ2-3 provide the parts outside the CDR3, is GAGVSQSPRYKVAKRGQDVALRCDPISGHVSLFWYQQALGQGPEFLTYFQNEAQLDKSGLPSDRFFAERPEGSVSTLKIQRTQQEDSAVYLCASGLSYPDRRIPTDTQYFGPGTRLTVL.

The genes are TRBV28 and TRBJ1-1; D gene uncertain. V lost 2 bases to trimming and J lost 5 bases, with 9 bases between them. CDR3 size: 13 residues. Germline CDR1 and CDR2: MDHEN and SYDVKM. This CDR3 is CASSLRTVTEAFF. The CDR3 bases are TGTGCCAGCAGTTTACGAACAGTTACTGAAGCTTTCTTT.

This clonotype was recorded many times. V is TRBV10-3 and J is TRBJ2-2; 9 bases align to TRBD1. Per germline, CDR1 ENHRY and CDR2 SYGVKD. V trimming: 6 bases; J trimming: 5 bases; junction bases outside the gene matches: 10. There are 16 residues in the CDR3. The DNA of the CDR3 is TGTGCCATCAGAGACGCCGGGACAGGGCCTACCGGGGAGCTGTTTTTT. It is translated as CAIRDAGTGPTGELFF.

This clonotype was observed many times. The rearrangement links TRBV28 to TRBJ2-7; 8 bases line up with TRBD1. The J segment lost 3 bases and the V segment lost 2 bases, leaving 9 bases of the junction unmatched. CDR3 length: 16 amino acids. The germline V gene encodes CDR1 MDHEN and CDR2 SYDVKM. The CDR3 loop is CASSLRARDRIYEQYF. The CDR3 DNA is TGTGCCAGCAGTTTACGTGCCCGGGACAGGATCTACGAGCAGTACTTC.

This clonotype was counted at least ten times. The CDR3 here is CSAKDNSAHSDTQYF. CDR3 sequence (DNA): TGCAGTGCTAAGGATAACTCAGCACACAGTGATACGCAGTATTTT. This chain uses TRBV20-1 with TRBJ2-3; D is unclear. The CDR3 length is 15 residues. Germline-derived CDR1 and CDR2 are DFQATT and SNEGSKA (reference sequence). Between the trimmed V and J ends, which lost 4 bases and 6 bases, there was a span of 20 bases.

This clonotype was counted at least ten times. The rearrangement links TRBV7-8 to TRBJ1-5; D gene uncertain. In germline, CDR1 is SGHVS, CDR2 FQNEAQ. There are 18 residues in the CDR3. V shed 1 base and J shed 1 base, with 17 bases lying between them. CDR3 in DNA: TGTGCCAGCAGCTTAGGGTTGAAAGACATATGGAGCAATCAGCCCCAGCATTTT. It codes for CASSLGLKDIWSNQPQHF.

This clonotype was counted between two and nine times. The chain recombines TRBV27 with TRBJ2-3; possible D gene TRBD1, 6 bases. V was clipped by 8 bases and J by 3 bases, with 18 bases between them. CDR1 is MNHEY, CDR2 SMNVEV, per germline (reference sequence). The CDR3 spans 15 residues. The CDR3 reads CASHAAGERTDTQYF. CDR3 DNA: TGTGCCAGCCACGCCGCAGGGGAGCGAACAGATACGCAGTATTTT.

The chain uses TRBV4-2 and TRBJ2-3; possibly TRBD2 for D (5 bases). V lost 2 bases and J 5 bases, leaving 14 bases between the germline ends. This CDR3 contains 15 residues. The V gene's germline CDR1 is LGHNA and CDR2 YNFKEQ. The CDR3 DNA reads TGTGCCAGCAGCCAACCCGAGACTGGAGGAGATACGCAGTATTTT. Translation gives CASSQPETGGDTQYF.

The chain links TRBV28 to TRBJ2-7, with D uncertain. The CDR3 has 15 amino acids. From germline, CDR1 is MDHEN and CDR2 SYDVKM. V lost 6 bases to trimming and J lost 2 bases, with 17 bases between them. In nucleotides, the CDR3 is TGTGCCAGCAGGAAAGACCTGACTGTTACCTACGAGCAGTACTTC. It yields the protein CASRKDLTVTYEQYF.

This clonotype was seen only a few times. This rearrangement joins TRBV7-2 to TRBJ1-3; D ambiguous. Germline values: CDR1 SGHTA, CDR2 FQGNSA. V shed 2 bases and J shed 2 bases, with 7 bases lying between them. The CDR3 sequence is 14 residues long. The CDR3, as DNA: TGTGCCAGCAGCTTAAGGGTAGCTGGAAACACCATATATTTT. Protein product: CASSLRVAGNTIYF.

The genes are TRBV5-1 and TRBJ1-3; maybe TRBD1 (5 bases). The CDR3 spans 15 residues. The V gene's germline CDR1 is SGHRS and CDR2 YFSETQ. Between the trimmed V and J ends, which lost 4 bases and 2 bases, there was a span of 13 bases. CDR3 residues: CASSPRGWAGNTIYF. The CDR3 DNA is TGCGCCAGCAGCCCTAGGGGTTGGGCTGGAAACACCATATATTTT. The full variable domain, in which reference TRBV5-1 and TRBJ1-3 provide the parts outside the CDR3, is KAGVTQTPRYLIKTRGQQVTLSCSPISGHRSVSWYQQTPGQGLQFLFEYFSETQRNKGNFPGRFSGRQFSNSRSEMNVSTLELGDSALYLCASSPRGWAGNTIYFGEGSWLTVV.

This clonotype was seen many times. The V call is TRBV2, the J call TRBJ2-1, with a tentative D call TRBD2 (5 bases). Deletions cut 3 bases from V and 3 bases from J, with 9 bases between. Germline CDR1 SNHLY, CDR2 FYNNEI. The CDR3 runs to 14 residues. Here the CDR3 DNA reads TGTGCCAGCAGTGACGGGGTCCGCTACAATGAGCAGTTCTTC. Its protein product is CASSDGVRYNEQFF.

As regards this clonotype: A clone one base away is much larger, so this may be a read error. The chain has TRBV6-1 and TRBJ1-5; weak D call: TRBD1 (6 bases). Trimming took 5 bases from V and 6 from J, leaving 17 bases between them. This CDR3 region has 15 residues. Germline V gives CDR1 MNHNS, CDR2 SASEGT. The CDR3: CASSTGPLGAQPQHF. CDR3 sequence (DNA): TGTGCCAGCAGTACCGGACCCTTGGGGGCTCAGCCCCAGCATTTT.

This clonotype came up many times. The CDR3 region is CASSQAPGQEETQYF. In DNA form, the CDR3 reads TGTGCCAGCAGCCAGGCCCCAGGGCAAGAAGAGACCCAGTACTTC. The chain combines TRBV3-1 with TRBJ2-5; TRBD1 might be the D (5 bases). This CDR3 has 15 amino acids. Germline V lookup: CDR1 LGHDT, CDR2 YNNKEL (reference sequence). Trimming removed 3 bases at V and 3 bases at J, with 14 bases between.